The sequence of this T cell receptor beta chain was determined in a study of cytomegalovirus exposure and HLA in healthy donors. Findings and limits, study-wide: An analysis that was carried out later associated some 17,000 TCR beta sequences with HLA alleles at 0.05 false discovery rate. An analysis was carried out later, and it reportedly showed fewer N-insertions in an Asian-associated ancestry cluster than the approximately 700-donor mean.

In regard to this clone: The antigen is undetermined.

PCR employed 60 Vbeta and 13 Jbeta primers. The repertoire was sequenced with immunoSEQ multiplex PCR; TCRdb's copy has only in-frame clones and lacks some. The sample shows 150,000 to 200,000 clones, approximately 83% of them seen only once. Material: PBMCs. The receptor was derived from a man aged 18 to 35 in good health and CMV-seropositive.

CDR3 DNA: TGTGCCAGCAGCTTTACTAGCGGGGGGTCCACTTACAATGAGCAGTTCTTC. It encodes CASSFTSGGSTYNEQFF. The V and J genes are TRBV7-2 and TRBJ2-1, with TRBD2 matching over 12 bases. Trimming removed 3 bases from V and 4 bases from J; junction bases left unmatched: 7. The germline V gene has CDR1 SGHTA and CDR2 FQGNSA. The CDR3 is 17 residues long.